The clone carrying this TCR beta chain was seen a single time. The sample comes from a study of CD8 T cells in Susac syndrome. The V gene lost 3 bases and the J gene lost 2 bases, with 5 bases spanning the gap. This CDR3 comprises 12 residues. Germline V lookup: CDR1 LNHNV, CDR2 YYDKDF (reference sequence). The authors reverse transcribed 0.5 to 1 ug RNA with random hexamers. In TCRdb, the immunoSEQ multiplex PCR reads were re-called with MiXCR into one record per CDR3 protein. The sample consists of about 200,000 distinct CDR3 sequences, 91% of them appearing once. The sample comprised CD4+ T cells from PBMCs. The rearrangement joins TRBV15 to TRBJ2-7; D is undetermined. The TCR sequence derives from a human donor with Susac syndrome. CDR3 nucleotides: TGTGCCACCAGCAGGCCAACCTACGAGCAGTACTTC. It translates to CATSRPTYEQYF.